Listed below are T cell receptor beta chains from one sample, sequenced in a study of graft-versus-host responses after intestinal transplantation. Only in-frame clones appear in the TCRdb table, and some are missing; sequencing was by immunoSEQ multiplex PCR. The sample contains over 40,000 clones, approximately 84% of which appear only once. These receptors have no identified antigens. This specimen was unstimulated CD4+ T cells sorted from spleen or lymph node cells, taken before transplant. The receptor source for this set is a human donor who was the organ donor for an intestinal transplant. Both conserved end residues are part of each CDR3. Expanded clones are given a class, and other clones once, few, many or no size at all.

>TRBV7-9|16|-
CASSRGTAPGDYGYTF
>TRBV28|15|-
CASSLPGVFNYGYTF
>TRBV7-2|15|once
CASSKTWGGGGELFF
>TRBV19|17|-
CASSPRYQLNSGNTIYF
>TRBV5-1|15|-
CASSLGRGNVETQYF
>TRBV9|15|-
CASSVAAGGGETQYF
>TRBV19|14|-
CASLAGGHTDTQYF
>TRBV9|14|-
CASSPTGGNQPQHF
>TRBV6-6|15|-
CASPTTGEGTDTQYF
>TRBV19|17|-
CASSIARRLAGSNEQYF
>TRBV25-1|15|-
CASVAAAEGNTEAFF
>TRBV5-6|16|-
CASSLVRELGTGELFF
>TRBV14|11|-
CASSLQETQYF
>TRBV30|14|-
CAWSSTSYNSPLHF
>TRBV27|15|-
CASKFRIGVTGELFF
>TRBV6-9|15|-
CASSYGQGFIETQYF
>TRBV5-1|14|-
CASSLSLASYEQYF
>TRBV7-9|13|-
CASSLIGDSEAFF
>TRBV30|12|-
CAWRESSYEQYF
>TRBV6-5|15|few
CASSYDGSYNSPLHF
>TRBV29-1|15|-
CSVRLPGQAYEKLFF
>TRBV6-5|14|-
CASSFRQVNSPLHF
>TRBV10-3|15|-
CAISGAGGQRNEQFF
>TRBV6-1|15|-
CASSENPGQGYGYTF
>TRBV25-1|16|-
CASSESGGSGANVLTF
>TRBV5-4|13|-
CASSLAGNTEAFF
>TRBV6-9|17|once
CASSIPDGPNKNTEAFF
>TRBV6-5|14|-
CASSYSTGNTEAFF
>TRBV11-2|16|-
CASSSLGGSSYNEQFF
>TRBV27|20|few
CASRATTRGIRRREDEKLFF
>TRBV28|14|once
CASSLPSGGGEQYF
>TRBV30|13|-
CAWMSGLNNEQFF
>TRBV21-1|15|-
CASSKVEGMTTEAFF
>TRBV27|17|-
CASSSPGRTGGSETQYF
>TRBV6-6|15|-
CASRDRDRGNSPLHF
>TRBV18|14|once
CASSPPQGTDTQYF
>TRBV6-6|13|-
CASSRDRGYGYTF
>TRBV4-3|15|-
CASSQDRGLRGTIYF
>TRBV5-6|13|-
CASGLSGGGTQYF
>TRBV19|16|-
CPLGFGREGRNEKLFF
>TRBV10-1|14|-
CASSEDRGDSPLHF
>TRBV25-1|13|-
CASSGTAKNIQYF
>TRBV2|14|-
CASSVAANTGELFF